Presented here are 12 T cell receptor beta chains from one specimen sequenced in a study of molecular identifiers for immune sequencing clone quantification. TCRdb passed the PCR reads through MiXCR, listing each CDR3 protein once. Counted here are 250,000 to 350,000 distinct CDR3 sequences, roughly 23% occurring once; the ten biggest clones make up more than 0.8%. The sequencing sample was made of naive CD8+ T cells from blood, with Jurkat cell RNA spiked in. The subset: FACS-sorted CD8+CD4-CCR7+CD45RA+ naive T cells. The receptors were gathered from a human donor in good health. Some libraries in this study had Jurkat cell RNA spiked in.

This clonotype was recorded at least ten times. The chain employs TRBV19 and TRBJ1-1, with D uncertain. The germline V gene encodes CDR1 LNHDA and CDR2 SQIVND (reference sequence). Trimming took off 5 bases at V and 4 bases at J, with 8 bases between the two ends. This CDR3 has 12 residues. The CDR3 here is CASSAERTEAFF. CDR3 coding DNA: TGTGCCAGTAGTGCCGAGCGCACTGAAGCTTTCTTT.

The table lists this clonotype with many counts. The V gene is TRBV7-9, the J gene TRBJ2-7; the D gene is possibly TRBD2 (6 bases). Germline V gene sequence: CDR1 SEHNR, CDR2 FQNEAQ (reference sequence). Trimming took 3 bases from V and 0 from J, leaving 12 bases between them. The CDR3 loop spans 15 amino acids. The CDR3 nucleotides are TGTGCCAGCAGCTTTGGGAGCGGGCTCTCCTACGAGCAGTACTTC. Encoded protein: CASSFGSGLSYEQYF.

Many counts were recorded for this clonotype. The chain links TRBV4-3 to TRBJ2-5; no clear D. In germline, CDR1 is LGHNA, CDR2 YSLEER. Trimming pared 3 bases from V and 0 bases from J, leaving 11 bases between. The CDR3 totals 15 residues. CDR3: CASSHSTAYQETQYF. In DNA, the CDR3 is TGCGCCAGCAGCCATAGCACAGCGTACCAAGAGACCCAGTACTTC.

This clonotype was seen at least ten times. The gene calls are TRBV29-1 and TRBJ2-3, with 7 nucleotides matching TRBD2. This CDR3 region has 15 residues. V trimming: 5 bases; J trimming: 1 base; junction bases outside the gene matches: 9. In germline, CDR1 is SQVTM, CDR2 ANQGSEA. Here the CDR3 reads CSVIPRGSGTDTQYF. The CDR3 DNA sequence: TGCAGCGTTATCCCTCGCGGGAGTGGCACAGATACGCAGTATTTT.

This clonotype was detected ten times or more. The chain employs TRBV4-3 and TRBJ1-1; D is undetermined. Germline V gives CDR1 LGHNA, CDR2 YSLEER. With 1 base removed from V and 2 bases from J, the gap between germline ends came to 11 bases. The CDR3 loop spans 15 amino acids. The CDR3 DNA reads TGCGCCAGCAGCCAAGGCCGGGCGACTAACACTGAAGCTTTCTTT. The encoded protein is CASSQGRATNTEAFF.

With respect to this clonotype: A much larger clonotype is one base distant, so this may be a read error. The V and J genes are TRBV12-5 and TRBJ2-5; tentatively, D is TRBD2 (6 bases). This CDR3 has 14 residues. Looked up from germline, CDR1 is LGHNT and CDR2 is FRNRAP. Between the trimmed V and J ends, which lost 9 bases and 1 base, there was a span of 15 bases. CDR3 amino acids: CASAGTSCQETQYF. The CDR3 DNA is TGTGCTAGCGCCGGGACTTCTTGCCAAGAGACCCAGTACTTC.

This clonotype was seen only a few times. This chain joins TRBV7-2 and TRBJ1-5; D perhaps matches TRBD1 (5 bases). The CDR3 spans 17 residues. CDR1 and CDR2 from the germline V gene are SGHTA and FQGNSA. Between the trimmed V and J ends, which lost 5 bases and 0 bases, there was a span of 17 bases. The CDR3 sequence: CASSPRQSLNSNQPQHF. CDR3 DNA sequence: TGTGCCAGCAGCCCGAGACAGAGTTTAAATAGCAATCAGCCCCAGCATTTT.

This clonotype has only a few counts. This chain uses TRBV20-1 with TRBJ2-3, with 10 bases fitting TRBD2. This CDR3 contains 17 residues. Trimming removed 1 base from V and 1 base from J; junction bases left unmatched: 8. Germline-derived CDR1 and CDR2 are DFQATT and SNEGSKA (reference sequence). The CDR3 bases are TGCAGTGCTAGAGCGCTCGACACTAGCGGGGGCACAGATACGCAGTATTTT. Translated: CSARALDTSGGTDTQYF.

There are many counts of this clonotype. This rearrangement joins TRBV4-1 to TRBJ1-5; D ambiguous. There are 15 residues in the CDR3. V was cut by 1 base and J by 9 bases, with 16 bases left in between. CDR1 is MGHRA and CDR2 is YSYEKL in the germline V gene. DNA of the CDR3: TGCGCCAGCAGCCAAGCCCCGAACTACGCAGGGCCCCAGCATTTT. As protein: CASSQAPNYAGPQHF.

To note about this clonotype: The conserved phenylalanine or tryptophan is not found at the CDR3 terminus, so this likely reflects a read error. This chain joins TRBV3-1 and TRBJ2-5; no reliable D call. The V end lost 0 bases, the J end lost 7 bases, and 9 bases lay between the germline ends. CDR1 and CDR2 from the germline V gene are LGHDT and YNNKEL (reference sequence). The CDR3 runs 13 residues. The CDR3 reads CASSQDTGGTQYS. CDR3 nucleotides: TGTGCCAGCAGCCAAGATACGGGCGGGACCCAGTACTCC.

This clonotype was picked up a small number of times. The chain is built from TRBV11-2 and TRBJ2-3, with unresolved D. The CDR3 loop spans 16 amino acids. Germline lookup yields CDR1 SGHAT and CDR2 FQNNGV. Trimming removed 1 base at V and 5 bases at J, with 16 bases between. CDR3 residues: CASSLVGSRVGDTQYF. The CDR3 nucleotides are TGTGCCAGCAGCTTAGTGGGAAGCCGTGTCGGAGATACGCAGTATTTT.

This clonotype was observed at least ten times. V gene TRBV6-2 or TRBV6-3 combines with J gene TRBJ1-1; 9 nucleotides match TRBD1. Looked up from germline, CDR1 is MNHEY and CDR2 is SVGEGT. With V trimmed by 2 bases and J by 1 base, 2 bases remained unmatched. The CDR3 sequence is 15 residues long. This CDR3 is CASSYTTGGNTEAFF. The CDR3 DNA reads as TGTGCCAGCAGTTACACGACAGGGGGGAACACTGAAGCTTTCTTT.